The 25 T cell receptor beta chains given below trace back to one sample, sequenced in a study of T cell responses to AZD1222 COVID-19 vaccine. Produced via immunoSEQ multiplex PCR; TCRdb's table is partial and in-frame only. This sample carries 55,000 to 70,000 clones, 89% of them seen once, and the ten largest clones take about 5.9%. This specimen was peripheral blood, taken 28 days after the second AZD1222 dose. These receptors were obtained from an adult who received the AZD1222 COVID-19 vaccine.

V and J are TRBV18 and TRBJ2-4; no reliable D call. V was clipped by 6 bases and J by 6 bases, with 12 bases between them. The CDR3 covers 13 residues. Per the germline V gene, CDR1 is KGHSH and CDR2 is LQKENI. The DNA for the CDR3 is TGTGCCAGCTCTCCGGGCCTGGGAAACATTCAGTACTTC. Encoded protein: CASSPGLGNIQYF.

This clone was seen once. This chain connects TRBV15 to TRBJ1-1; D gene ambiguous. The germline V gene has CDR1 LNHNV and CDR2 YYDKDF (reference sequence). V shed 0 bases and J shed 0 bases, with 11 bases lying between them. The CDR3 loop spans 16 amino acids. The CDR3 sequence: CATSRDHTVMNTEAFF. The CDR3 nucleotides are TGTGCCACCAGCAGAGATCATACGGTTATGAACACTGAAGCTTTCTTT.

The gene calls are TRBV6-5 and TRBJ2-7; TRBD1 is a possible D gene (6 bases). Germline V gives CDR1 MNHEY, CDR2 SVGAGI. V lost 4 bases and J lost 3, with 10 bases in between. The CDR3 totals 13 residues. The CDR3 loop is CASSFGTSYEQYF. CDR3 coding DNA: TGTGCCAGCAGTTTCGGGACAAGCTACGAGCAGTACTTC.

This chain links TRBV11-2 with TRBJ1-4; perhaps TRBD1 as D (6 bases). V gave up 6 bases and J gave up 7 bases, with 18 bases separating them. The length of the CDR3 is 15 residues. The germline CDR1 and CDR2 sequences are SGHAT and FQNNGV. CDR3: CASRAMGGGGEKLFF. Here the CDR3 DNA reads TGTGCCAGCAGGGCCATGGGCGGAGGGGGTGAAAAACTGTTTTTT. The complete variable domain, with remaining parts taken from reference TRBV11-2 and TRBJ1-4, reads EAGVAQSPRYKIIEKRQSVAFWCNPISGHATLYWYQQILGQGPKLLIQFQNNGVVDDSQLPKDRFSAERLKGVDSTLKIQPAKLEDSAVYLCASRAMGGGGEKLFFGSGTQLSVL.

This chain links TRBV7-2 with TRBJ2-5; maybe TRBD1 (6 bases). Germline V gene data show CDR1 as SGHTA and CDR2 as FQGNSA. The germline V and J ends were trimmed by 5 bases and 2 bases, with 15 bases remaining between them. The CDR3 has 15 amino acids. This CDR3 is CASSPGAGRQETQYF. The DNA of the CDR3 is TGTGCCAGCAGCCCAGGGGCAGGACGACAAGAGACCCAGTACTTC.

This clone showed up just a few times. V is TRBV11-2 and J is TRBJ2-2; D not certain. The CDR3 runs 13 residues. The germline V and J ends were trimmed by 2 bases and 6 bases, with 7 bases remaining between them. In germline, CDR1 is SGHAT, CDR2 FQNNGV. The CDR3 DNA reads as TGTGCCAGCAGCTTAACTGGGGCCGGGGAGCTGTTTTTT. It specifies CASSLTGAGELFF.

V gene TRBV19 combines with J gene TRBJ1-1; no definite D call. The CDR3 covers 17 residues. V lost 0 bases to trimming and J lost 3 bases, with 17 bases between them. Germline lookup yields CDR1 LNHDA and CDR2 SQIVND (reference sequence). Here the CDR3 reads CASSIDRHGVKDTEAFF. For the CDR3, the DNA is TGTGCCAGTAGTATAGACCGACACGGGGTGAAGGACACTGAAGCTTTCTTT.

V is TRBV28 and J is TRBJ1-2; D not certain. The V end lost 9 bases, the J end lost 8 bases, and 13 bases lay between the germline ends. The CDR3 spans 11 residues. The germline CDR1 and CDR2 sequences are MDHEN and SYDVKM. This chain's CDR3 is CASSEKAGYTF. The DNA of the CDR3 is TGTGCCAGTTCCGAGAAGGCCGGCTACACCTTC.

The genes are TRBV29-1 and TRBJ2-7; 7 bases match TRBD1. Germline values: CDR1 SQVTM, CDR2 ANQGSEA. The CDR3 is made up of 11 amino acids. V was clipped by 7 bases and J by 4 bases; unmatched bases: 4. The CDR3 nucleotides read TGCAGCGCTAGGGGGCGGTACGAGCAGTACTTC. This translates into CSARGRYEQYF.

The chain combines TRBV5-6 with TRBJ1-5; 8 bases agree with TRBD1. With V trimmed by 0 bases and J by 6 bases, 8 bases remained unmatched. The CDR3 has 16 amino acids. In germline, CDR1 is SGHDT, CDR2 YYEEEE. CDR3 loop: CASSLERQGLGQPQHF. The CDR3 region has the DNA TGTGCCAGCAGCTTGGAGAGACAGGGGTTAGGTCAGCCCCAGCATTTT.

The chain is built from TRBV28 and TRBJ2-3; TRBD2 is a possible D gene (6 bases). From germline, CDR1 is MDHEN and CDR2 SYDVKM. V gave up 7 bases and J gave up 6 bases, with 17 bases separating them. This CDR3 region has 14 residues. The CDR3 spells CASTSGDGSDTQYF. CDR3 bases: TGTGCCAGCACGTCGGGGGATGGAAGCGATACGCAGTATTTT.

The gene calls are TRBV10-2 and TRBJ2-7; TRBD1 matches 9 bases. The germline V gene encodes CDR1 WSHSY and CDR2 SAAADI. With V trimmed by 8 bases and J by 6 bases, 14 bases remained unmatched. This CDR3 region has 15 residues. The CDR3 loop is CASRQSRDRDAEQYF. The CDR3 nucleotides read TGCGCCAGCCGTCAGAGCCGGGACAGGGACGCCGAGCAGTACTTC.

The V and J genes are TRBV3-1 (or the pseudogene TRBV3-2) and TRBJ2-7; perhaps D is TRBD1 or TRBD2 (6 bases each). Trimming cost V 2 bases and J 7 bases, with 18 bases left between them. Germline V gene sequence: CDR1 LGHDT, CDR2 YNNKEL (reference sequence). The CDR3 has 15 amino acids. CDR3 sequence (DNA): TGTGCCAGCAGCCAACGGGGGACAACGAGAAGAGAGCAGTACTTC. Translating gives CASSQRGTTRREQYF.

The J gene is TRBJ2-2, the V gene TRBV6-5; D is perhaps TRBD2 (5 bases). The germline gives CDR1 MNHEY, CDR2 SVGAGI. The ends were cut back, 2 bases at V and 4 bases at J, with 14 bases in the middle. The CDR3 is 16 amino acids. The CDR3 DNA reads as TGTGCCAGCAGTTACCCCGGCGGGTCAATCACCGGGGAGCTGTTTTTT. Translation: CASSYPGGSITGELFF.

This sequence joins TRBV7-3 and TRBJ1-1; TRBD1 might be the D (5 bases). Trimming removed 2 bases from V and 6 bases from J, with 10 bases in between. The CDR3 length is 13 residues. The germline V gene encodes CDR1 SGHTA and CDR2 FQGTGA. Here the CDR3 reads CASSLGGAAEAFF. CDR3 DNA sequence: TGTGCCAGCAGCTTAGGCGGGGCGGCTGAAGCTTTCTTT.

The chain couples TRBV7-9 to TRBJ1-6; D is undetermined. With 5 bases removed from V and 4 bases from J, the gap between germline ends came to 6 bases. Germline loops: CDR1 SEHNR, CDR2 FQNEAQ (reference sequence). The CDR3 consists of 13 residues. CDR3: CASSNGYNSPLHF. The DNA of the CDR3 is TGTGCCAGCAGCAATGGGTATAATTCACCCCTCCACTTT.

The chain couples TRBV12-5 to TRBJ2-2; D perhaps matches TRBD2 (6 bases). The ends were cut back, 6 bases at V and 0 bases at J, with 14 bases in the middle. The CDR3 has 16 amino acids. Germline V gives CDR1 LGHNT, CDR2 FRNRAP. CDR3 coding DNA: TGTGCTAGTGGACTTGGATTAGCGGCGAACACCGGGGAGCTGTTTTTT. It is translated as CASGLGLAANTGELFF.

This chain joins TRBV27 and TRBJ1-5; no clear D. The CDR3 has 13 amino acids. V shed 3 bases and J shed 6 bases, with 9 bases lying between them. Germline V gives CDR1 MNHEY, CDR2 SMNVEV (reference sequence). CDR3: CASSFGWGQPQHF. CDR3 sequence (DNA): TGTGCCAGCAGTTTTGGTTGGGGTCAGCCCCAGCATTTT.

The chain is built from TRBV20-1 and TRBJ2-3; 7 bases are a match to TRBD1. Germline CDR1 DFQATT, CDR2 SNEGSKA (reference sequence). This CDR3 has 14 amino acids. V was clipped by 3 bases and J by 6 bases; unmatched bases: 9. For the CDR3, the DNA is TGCAGTGCTAGTCTTGGACAGGCAGATGATACGCAGTATTTT. It specifies CSASLGQADDTQYF.

This chain joins TRBV13 and TRBJ2-3; no clear D. The germline CDR1 and CDR2 sequences are PRHDT and FYEKMQ (reference sequence). Trimming pared 0 bases from V and 1 base from J, leaving 11 bases between. This CDR3 comprises 16 residues. CDR3 region: CASSLGSGTGTDTQYF. In nucleotides, the CDR3 is TGTGCCAGCAGCTTAGGGTCCGGTACTGGCACAGATACGCAGTATTTT.

The rearrangement uses TRBV4-2 and TRBJ1-5; D is perhaps TRBD1 (6 bases). The germline V gene encodes CDR1 LGHNA and CDR2 YNFKEQ. This CDR3 region has 13 residues. Trimming removed 1 base at V and 7 bases at J, with 8 bases between. The CDR3 is CASSQVGGQPQHF. The CDR3 bases are TGTGCCAGCAGCCAAGTAGGGGGACAGCCCCAGCATTTT.

This chain joins TRBV19 and TRBJ2-7, with 7 bases aligning to TRBD1. CDR1 and CDR2 from the germline V gene are LNHDA and SQIVND (reference sequence). This CDR3 has 16 residues. V trimming: 8 bases; J trimming: 0 bases; junction bases outside the gene matches: 13. The CDR3 DNA is TGTGCCAGTGGAGCAGGGGGTCTGCACGCCTCCTACGAGCAGTACTTC. Amino acid sequence: CASGAGGLHASYEQYF.

The genes are TRBV24-1 and TRBJ1-1, with a weak D call TRBD1 (6 bases). This CDR3 spans 13 amino acids. Trimming pared 7 bases from V and 1 base from J, leaving 9 bases between. Germline CDR1 is KGHDR and CDR2 is SFDVKD. CDR3 amino acids: CATRTDRNTEAFF. Here the CDR3 DNA reads TGTGCCACCAGGACGGACAGGAACACTGAAGCTTTCTTT.

This clone was seen just once. This chain uses TRBV5-1 with TRBJ2-2; the match to TRBD1 covers 7 bases. Losses at the gene ends were 3 bases for V and 0 bases for J; bases not matched to a gene: 2. The CDR3 has 15 residues. The germline V gene encodes CDR1 SGHRS and CDR2 YFSETQ. CDR3 sequence: CASSWTGTNTGELFF. CDR3 nucleotides: TGCGCCAGCAGCTGGACAGGCACGAACACCGGGGAGCTGTTTTTT.

This chain uses TRBV6-5 with TRBJ1-2; weak D call: TRBD1 (6 bases). V dropped 8 bases and J dropped 5 bases, with 12 bases sitting between them. The V gene's germline CDR1 is MNHEY and CDR2 SVGAGI. The CDR3 is 12 amino acids. CDR3 amino acids: CASSVGTYGYTF. DNA for the CDR3: TGTGCCAGCTCCGTGGGGACATATGGCTACACCTTC.